These T cell receptor beta chains were read from a single sample in a study of blood T cell repertoires in COVID-19. Sequencing used immunoSEQ multiplex PCR; TCRdb keeps in-frame clones, though not all of them. The sample lists 300,000 to 400,000 clones, more than 75% occurring once. Sequencing used peripheral blood. The source is a human donor in a cohort sampled during active COVID-19. CDR3s include the opening cysteine and the closing phenylalanine or tryptophan. Fields, in order: clone size, J gene, D gene, V gene, CDR3 DNA, CDR3 protein. D genes are given only for firm matches. The listing skips clone size in some rows; elsewhere it reads once, few, many or a size class.

. TRBJ1-3 . TRBV25-1 TGTGCCAGCAGGTCGGTCGGGGGTGGAAACACCATATATTTT CASRSVGGGNTIYF
. TRBJ2-3 TRBD1 TRBV6-5 TGTGCCAGCAGCCCCCAGGGGACAGTCACAGATACGCAGTATTTT CASSPQGTVTDTQYF
. TRBJ2-6 TRBD1 TRBV19 TGTGCCGGACAGGGTGCCGGGGCCAACGTCCTGACTTTC CAGQGAGANVLTF
. TRBJ2-3 TRBD1 TRBV28 TGTGCCAGCAGGACGACAGGGCTAGATACGCAGTATTTT CASRTTGLDTQYF
. TRBJ1-1 TRBD1 TRBV24-1 TGTGCTACCAGTGAATCAACAGGGGGGTTCACTGAAGCTTTCTTT CATSESTGGFTEAFF
. TRBJ2-5 TRBD2 TRBV24-1 TGTGCCACCAGTGGTGGGGGGGTCCAAGAGACCCAGTACTTC CATSGGGVQETQYF
once TRBJ1-2 . TRBV18 TGTGCCAGCTCAATACAGGCATTGGACTATGGCTACACCTTC CASSIQALDYGYTF
many TRBJ2-7 TRBD2 TRBV6-1 TGTGCCAGCAGTGAAGCCCTACTAGCGGGAGCCTACGAGCAGTACTTC CASSEALLAGAYEQYF
. TRBJ1-1 . TRBV7-3 TGTGCCAGCAGCAAGCGAGGCGGAGAAGCTTTCTTT CASSKRGGEAFF
. TRBJ2-7 . TRBV21-1 TGTGCCAGCAGCAAAGCGGCCAGGAGGACCTACGAGCAGTACTTC CASSKAARRTYEQYF
once TRBJ2-2 TRBD2 TRBV18 TGTGCCAGCTCACCTCTTAGGACCGGGACTATCCCCTTAGAGGGGGAGCTGTTTTTT CASSPLRTGTIPLEGELFF
. TRBJ2-7 . TRBV2 TGTGCCAGCAGTGAAGCGGAGGCCCAGCCTGAGAGGTACTTC CASSEAEAQPERYF
. TRBJ2-6 . TRBV28 TGTGCCAGCAGACCGGACAGAGGGACCGTCTCTGGGGCCAACGTCCTGACTTTC CASRPDRGTVSGANVLTF
. TRBJ2-2 . TRBV10-3 TGTGCCATCAGTGACAATGCCGGGGAGCTGTTTTTT CAISDNAGELFF
. TRBJ2-7 . TRBV5-4 TGTGCCAGCAGCCCGAATCCGGGCTCCTACGAGCAGTACTTC CASSPNPGSYEQYF
. TRBJ1-1 TRBD1 TRBV30 TGTGCCTGGACGAAAGGACAGGGGCGCACTGAAGCTTTCTTT CAWTKGQGRTEAFF
few TRBJ1-2 . TRBV29-1 TGCAGCGTTGTCAGGGTGGGCTCCAACTATGGCTACACCTTC CSVVRVGSNYGYTF
. TRBJ1-1 TRBD1 TRBV2 TGTGCCAGCAGTGCCATACCGGGACAGGAGTCGAACACTGAAGCTTTCTTT CASSAIPGQESNTEAFF
. TRBJ2-7 TRBD2 TRBV6-5 TGTGCCAGCACCCGGCGGGGGACTAGACTGTACTTC CASTRRGTRLYF
. TRBJ2-1 TRBD2 TRBV6-5 TGTGCCAGCAGTTACCTAAGGGGACTAGCAAATGAGCAGTTCTTC CASSYLRGLANEQFF
. TRBJ1-2 TRBD1 TRBV18 TGTGCCAGCTCAACCGCCGACAGGGGCGGCTACACCTTC CASSTADRGGYTF
. TRBJ1-4 TRBD1 TRBV19 TGTGCCAGTCAAAACCCAAACAGGGGCGCCAGTGAAAAACTGTTTTTT CASQNPNRGASEKLFF
. TRBJ1-5 TRBD1 TRBV28 TGTGCCAGCAGTCCCCACTTGGACAGGGCGTATATCAATCAGCCCCAGCATTTT CASSPHLDRAYINQPQHF
once TRBJ2-1 TRBD1 TRBV19 TGTGCCAGTAGTATCCTCGACAGGGTCTCCTACAATGAGCAGTTCTTC CASSILDRVSYNEQFF
. TRBJ1-2 . TRBV10-3 TGTGCCATCAGTGAGTCCGGGGGCTACACCTTC CAISESGGYTF
few TRBJ1-5 . TRBV27 TGTGCCAGCAGTTCACGGACTTTAGGGCAGCCCCAGCATTTT CASSSRTLGQPQHF
. TRBJ2-1 . TRBV2 TGTGCCAGCATTCCGGGAGAGCCCTCCAATGAGCAGTTCTTC CASIPGEPSNEQFF
. TRBJ2-2 . TRBV6-6 TGTGCCAGCAGACTCGGGACCGGGGAGCTGTTTTTT CASRLGTGELFF
. TRBJ1-1 . TRBV9 TGTGCCAGCAGCGTAGGCCCCGGGGTGAACACTGAAGCTTTCTTT CASSVGPGVNTEAFF
once TRBJ2-7 . TRBV13 TGTGCCAGCAGCAAATCCCGGAGGTCCTACGAGCAGTACTTC CASSKSRRSYEQYF
once TRBJ2-2 TRBD2 TRBV27 TGTGCCAGCAGAGGGGCTAGCGGATTGAACACCGGGGAGCTGTTTTTT CASRGASGLNTGELFF
. TRBJ1-2 . TRBV4-2 TGTGCCAGCAGCCAAGACTCCCGACAGGCCTATGATGGGGGCTACACCTTC CASSQDSRQAYDGGYTF
. TRBJ2-3 . TRBV3-1/TRBV3-2 TGTGCCAGCAGCCACCAGGAGGGGGCTATCAAAAACCAGAATACGCAGTATTTT CASSHQEGAIKNQNTQYF
. TRBJ1-2 . TRBV28 TGTGCCAGCAGTTCCCCCCCCGGGAACTATGGCTACACCTTC CASSSPPGNYGYTF
. TRBJ2-3 TRBD2 TRBV5-1 TGCGCCAGCAGCCTACCCCCGGGAGGAGGAGGAGATACGCAGTATTTT CASSLPPGGGGDTQYF
. TRBJ2-7 TRBD1 TRBV18 TGTGCCAGCTCAGCCGCGGGTGAACAGGGGGGTACCTACGAGCAGTACTTC CASSAAGEQGGTYEQYF
. TRBJ1-1 TRBD1 TRBV19 TGTGCAACGGAGGGGGCTGCTGAAGCTTTCTTT CATEGAAEAFF
once TRBJ2-2 . TRBV11-2 TGTGCCAGCAGGGCAAAGAACACCGGGGAGCTGTTTTTT CASRAKNTGELFF